Listed below are T cell receptor beta chains from one sample, sequenced in a study of CD4 T cells in relation to SARS-CoV-2 and coronaviruses. Generated by immunoSEQ multiplex PCR, the TCRdb table keeps only in-frame clones and is missing some. Seen here are roughly 20,000 clones, approximately 78% observed once, and the top ten hold about 18%. No antigens are known for them. The sample was CD4+ T cells from PBMCs, cultured in vitro. All receptors come from a human donor in good health. The CDR3 runs from the conserved cysteine through the conserved F or W. D genes are given only for firm matches.

d_gene: TRBD1
j_gene: TRBJ1-1
len: 14
v_gene: TRBV6-5
CDR3aa: CASTRGGRGTEAFF

d_gene: .
j_gene: TRBJ2-7
len: 12
v_gene: TRBV2
CDR3aa: CASSGEGYEQYF

d_gene: .
j_gene: TRBJ1-5
len: 14
v_gene: TRBV29-1
CDR3aa: CSVSTGTLNQPQHF

d_gene: .
j_gene: TRBJ2-3
len: 15
v_gene: TRBV5-1
CDR3aa: CASSARGLYPDTQYF

d_gene: TRBD1
j_gene: TRBJ1-4
len: 18
v_gene: TRBV3-1/TRBV3-2
CDR3aa: CASSRGPGQGSVGEKLFF

d_gene: .
j_gene: TRBJ1-1
len: 14
v_gene: TRBV3-1/TRBV3-2
CDR3aa: CASSQEGARTEAFF

d_gene: .
j_gene: TRBJ1-4
len: 14
v_gene: TRBV5-4
CDR3aa: CASSPGTGNEKLFF

d_gene: .
j_gene: TRBJ1-2
len: 14
v_gene: TRBV3-1/TRBV3-2
CDR3aa: CASSLNGRVGGYTF

d_gene: .
j_gene: TRBJ1-5
len: 15
v_gene: TRBV29-1
CDR3aa: CSVEAGGQTNQPQHF

d_gene: TRBD1
j_gene: TRBJ2-7
len: 16
v_gene: TRBV30
CDR3aa: CAWRTGQGLLSYEQYF

d_gene: TRBD1
j_gene: TRBJ1-4
len: 13
v_gene: TRBV5-1
CDR3aa: CASGTGGNEKLFF

d_gene: TRBD1
j_gene: TRBJ1-6
len: 18
v_gene: TRBV2
CDR3aa: CASRGLTGELSYNSPLHF

d_gene: .
j_gene: TRBJ2-1
len: 15
v_gene: TRBV6-1
CDR3aa: CASSEAERVYNEQFF

d_gene: .
j_gene: TRBJ2-7
len: 15
v_gene: TRBV9
CDR3aa: CASSVAGLDYYEQYF

d_gene: TRBD2
j_gene: TRBJ2-5
len: 17
v_gene: TRBV7-3
CDR3aa: CASSLLPRESMAETQYF

d_gene: .
j_gene: TRBJ2-3
len: 12
v_gene: TRBV2
CDR3aa: CASSEGESTQYF

d_gene: .
j_gene: TRBJ2-3
len: 16
v_gene: TRBV5-5
CDR3aa: CASWVRAEGGTDTQYF

d_gene: TRBD2
j_gene: TRBJ2-2
len: 17
v_gene: TRBV5-1
CDR3aa: CASSFGTSGRSTGELFF

d_gene: .
j_gene: TRBJ1-5
len: 14
v_gene: TRBV6-1
CDR3aa: CASSEVGSNQPQHF

d_gene: .
j_gene: TRBJ1-3
len: 16
v_gene: TRBV19
CDR3aa: CASSTGILFSGNTIYF

d_gene: .
j_gene: TRBJ2-3
len: 15
v_gene: TRBV9
CDR3aa: CASSPSSHSTDTQYF

d_gene: TRBD2
j_gene: TRBJ2-1
len: 15
v_gene: TRBV18
CDR3aa: CASSLGAGVNNEQFF

d_gene: .
j_gene: TRBJ2-7
len: 14
v_gene: TRBV15
CDR3aa: CATSRDEGPYEQYF

d_gene: .
j_gene: TRBJ1-5
len: 13
v_gene: TRBV6-1
CDR3aa: CASSDSRDGPQHF

d_gene: .
j_gene: TRBJ2-4
len: 13
v_gene: TRBV12-3/TRBV12-4
CDR3aa: CASSFGGKNIQYF

d_gene: .
j_gene: TRBJ1-5
len: 13
v_gene: TRBV5-5
CDR3aa: CASSLARYQPQHF

d_gene: TRBD2
j_gene: TRBJ2-7
len: 14
v_gene: TRBV10-3
CDR3aa: CAIRPGLSVGEQYF

d_gene: .
j_gene: TRBJ2-7
len: 13
v_gene: TRBV28
CDR3aa: CASKRTGAYEQYF

d_gene: TRBD2
j_gene: TRBJ2-5
len: 16
v_gene: TRBV7-2
CDR3aa: CASSFSPAGSQETQYF

d_gene: .
j_gene: TRBJ1-5
len: 14
v_gene: TRBV29-1
CDR3aa: CSAGAGPGNQPQHF

d_gene: TRBD2
j_gene: TRBJ2-1
len: 16
v_gene: TRBV5-4
CDR3aa: CASSLGLAGAYNEQFF

d_gene: TRBD1
j_gene: TRBJ2-7
len: 15
v_gene: TRBV18
CDR3aa: CASSPNGQGGYEQYF

d_gene: .
j_gene: TRBJ2-7
len: 18
v_gene: TRBV4-1
CDR3aa: CASSQHMPGAASPYEQYF

d_gene: .
j_gene: TRBJ2-3
len: 10
v_gene: TRBV3-1/TRBV3-2
CDR3aa: CASNPDTQYF

d_gene: TRBD2
j_gene: TRBJ2-1
len: 16
v_gene: TRBV18
CDR3aa: CASSPGGLGANNEQFF

d_gene: TRBD2
j_gene: TRBJ2-7
len: 13
v_gene: TRBV5-8
CDR3aa: CASRLAPSYEQYF

d_gene: .
j_gene: TRBJ2-6
len: 18
v_gene: TRBV5-6
CDR3aa: CASSFLDTLGPGANVLTF

d_gene: TRBD2
j_gene: TRBJ2-1
len: 17
v_gene: TRBV10-3
CDR3aa: CAISELPLAGDHNEQFF

d_gene: .
j_gene: TRBJ1-6
len: 14
v_gene: TRBV6-1
CDR3aa: CASSDRWRNSPLHF

d_gene: .
j_gene: TRBJ1-4
len: 14
v_gene: TRBV7-9
CDR3aa: CASSLEGVGEKLFF

d_gene: .
j_gene: TRBJ2-1
len: 15
v_gene: TRBV3-1/TRBV3-2
CDR3aa: CASSQDQGSYNEQFF

d_gene: .
j_gene: TRBJ1-1
len: 14
v_gene: TRBV5-5
CDR3aa: CASSLGASNTEAFF

d_gene: .
j_gene: TRBJ2-7
len: 14
v_gene: TRBV30
CDR3aa: CAWSVSFYSYEQYF

d_gene: .
j_gene: TRBJ2-3
len: 15
v_gene: TRBV7-3
CDR3aa: CASSKQIRGTDTQYF

d_gene: TRBD1
j_gene: TRBJ2-2
len: 13
v_gene: TRBV12-3/TRBV12-4
CDR3aa: CASRSQGAGELFF

d_gene: .
j_gene: TRBJ2-5
len: 15
v_gene: TRBV5-1
CDR3aa: CASSLNRRTEETQYF

d_gene: .
j_gene: TRBJ2-3
len: 15
v_gene: TRBV5-1
CDR3aa: CASSTTGQSTDTQYF

d_gene: .
j_gene: TRBJ1-2
len: 16
v_gene: TRBV19
CDR3aa: CASSMSGTKPNYGYTF

d_gene: TRBD2
j_gene: TRBJ2-5
len: 15
v_gene: TRBV5-1
CDR3aa: CATHHLAGGVETQYF

d_gene: .
j_gene: TRBJ1-2
len: 15
v_gene: TRBV21-1
CDR3aa: CASSKGGDRSYGYTF

d_gene: .
j_gene: TRBJ1-6
len: 17
v_gene: TRBV6-1
CDR3aa: CASSEAPGAAFNSPLHF

d_gene: .
j_gene: TRBJ2-5
len: 15
v_gene: TRBV18
CDR3aa: CASSPPGTRDETQYF

d_gene: TRBD1
j_gene: TRBJ1-5
len: 15
v_gene: TRBV2
CDR3aa: CASSLGTGGVQPQHF

d_gene: TRBD2
j_gene: TRBJ2-1
len: 15
v_gene: TRBV4-2
CDR3aa: CASNQGLAGVNEQFF

d_gene: .
j_gene: TRBJ1-5
len: 14
v_gene: TRBV2
CDR3aa: CASSEEGSYQPQHF

d_gene: TRBD1
j_gene: TRBJ2-7
len: 12
v_gene: TRBV30
CDR3aa: CAWRTGMYEQYF